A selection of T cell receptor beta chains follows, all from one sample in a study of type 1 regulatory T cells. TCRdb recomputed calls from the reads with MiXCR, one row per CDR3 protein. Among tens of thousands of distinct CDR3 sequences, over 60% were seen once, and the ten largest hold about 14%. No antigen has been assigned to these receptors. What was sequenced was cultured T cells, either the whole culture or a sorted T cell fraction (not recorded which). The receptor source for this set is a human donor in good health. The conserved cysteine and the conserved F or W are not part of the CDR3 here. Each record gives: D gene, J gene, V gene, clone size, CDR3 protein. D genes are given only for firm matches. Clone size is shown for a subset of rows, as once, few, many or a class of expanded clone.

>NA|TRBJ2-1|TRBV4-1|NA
ASSQGARTVGSYNEQF
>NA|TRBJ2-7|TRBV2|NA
ASKRFSYEQY
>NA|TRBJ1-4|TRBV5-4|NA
ASSSTTANEKLF
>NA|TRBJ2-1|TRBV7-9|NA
ASSWRVAVDEQF
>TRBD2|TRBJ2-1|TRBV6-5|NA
ASSYRSSGGSEQF
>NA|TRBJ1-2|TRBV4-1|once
ASSQPPRANYGYT
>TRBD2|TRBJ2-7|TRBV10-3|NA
AISDRPSGTSYEQY
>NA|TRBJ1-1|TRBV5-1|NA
ASSLTTLNTEAF
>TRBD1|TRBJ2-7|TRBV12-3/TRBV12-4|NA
ASSLIEGQGEGWSREQY
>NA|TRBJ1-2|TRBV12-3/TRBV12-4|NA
ASSLFRGRVNGYT
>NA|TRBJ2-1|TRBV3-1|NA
ASSQQLGGEQF
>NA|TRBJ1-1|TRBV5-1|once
ASSPRADISNTEAF
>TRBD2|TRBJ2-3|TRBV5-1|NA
ASGSGGSSDTQY
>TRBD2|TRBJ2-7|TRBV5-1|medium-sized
ASSLGTSFYEQY
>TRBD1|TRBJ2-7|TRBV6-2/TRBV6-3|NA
ASSPLGTGLLLYEQY
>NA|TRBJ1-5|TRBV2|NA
ASSRTANQPQH
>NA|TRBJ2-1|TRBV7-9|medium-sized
ASSFWGAQNEQF
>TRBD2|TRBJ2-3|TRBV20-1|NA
SASGGLGLDTQY
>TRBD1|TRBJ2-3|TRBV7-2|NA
ASLYQGAADTQY
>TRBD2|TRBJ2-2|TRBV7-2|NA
ASSLLSLAGGPGELF
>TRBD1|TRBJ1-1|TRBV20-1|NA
SAPGQPNTEAF
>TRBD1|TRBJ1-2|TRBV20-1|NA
SARDSGTGYGYT
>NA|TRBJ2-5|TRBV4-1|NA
ASSRIGARKVEGETQY
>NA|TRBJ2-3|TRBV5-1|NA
ASSLPGGGHTDTQY
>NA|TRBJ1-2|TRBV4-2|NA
ASSQARGGYT
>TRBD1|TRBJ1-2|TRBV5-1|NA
ASSSGQGSVGYGYT
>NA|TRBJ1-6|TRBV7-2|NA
ASSLQTGMNSPLH
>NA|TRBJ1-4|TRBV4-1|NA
ASSHGAVLATNEKLF
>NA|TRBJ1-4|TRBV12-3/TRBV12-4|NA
ASSLDVSQNEKLF
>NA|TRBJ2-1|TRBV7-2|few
ASTTGTRSYNEQF
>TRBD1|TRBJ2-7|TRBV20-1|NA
SAQGAVGLYEQY
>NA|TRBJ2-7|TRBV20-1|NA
SASPGGSYEQY
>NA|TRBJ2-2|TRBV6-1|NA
ASSEALTAPPTGELF
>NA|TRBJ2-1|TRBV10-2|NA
ASSESGIEQF
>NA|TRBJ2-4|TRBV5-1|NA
ASSGMDTPQGNIQY
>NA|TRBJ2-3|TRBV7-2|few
ASSEIPGFTDTQY
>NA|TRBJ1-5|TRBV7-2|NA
ASSLRTDYSNQPQH
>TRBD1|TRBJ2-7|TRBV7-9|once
ASRGTGGASYEQY
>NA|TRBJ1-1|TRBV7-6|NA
ASSLAPTTGKGRRAF
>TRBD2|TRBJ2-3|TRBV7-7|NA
ASSLVGGGGTDTQY
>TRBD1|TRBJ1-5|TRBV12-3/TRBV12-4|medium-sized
ASSDRVGGNQPQH
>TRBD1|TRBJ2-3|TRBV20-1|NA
SARAGTGQDTQY
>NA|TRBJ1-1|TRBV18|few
ASSPGGHGLGAF
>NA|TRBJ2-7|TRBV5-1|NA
ASSITPRYEQY
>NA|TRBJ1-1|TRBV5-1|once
ASRYTGTNTEAF
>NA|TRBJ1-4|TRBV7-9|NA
ASSPRAEANEKLF
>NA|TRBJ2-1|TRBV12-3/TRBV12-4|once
ASSQPTINEQF
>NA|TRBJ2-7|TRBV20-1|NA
SAGFTGPVNEQY
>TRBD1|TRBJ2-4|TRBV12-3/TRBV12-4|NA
ASGKQGLLEARIAKNIQY
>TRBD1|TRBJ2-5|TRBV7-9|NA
ASRTGARETQY
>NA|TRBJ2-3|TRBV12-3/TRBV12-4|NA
ASSPDRLGGDTQY